The source of this T cell receptor beta chain is a study of blood T cell repertoires in COVID-19. The CDR3 covers 19 residues. Germline lookup yields CDR1 LNHDA and CDR2 SQIVND (reference sequence). J lost 4 bases, V lost 4 bases, and 16 bases had no gene match. Clones were sequenced by immunoSEQ multiplex PCR, and TCRdb holds only the in-frame ones, with some missing. This table holds fewer than 55,000 clones, approximately 78% found once. The sequenced sample was peripheral blood. This receptor was identified in a human donor with acute or convalescent COVID-19. The donor label of this sample is uncertain. The rearrangement joins TRBV19 to TRBJ2-1, with 10 bases lining up with TRBD2. The CDR3 DNA follows: TGTGCCAGTAGTACTGCTAGCGGGGGCCGTTCGGGGACTTACAATGAGCAGTTCTTC. Translated: CASSTASGGRSGTYNEQFF.